This T cell receptor beta chain stems from a study of T cells after yellow fever vaccination. This clonotype was seen many times. One entry per CDR3 protein results from TCRdb running MiXCR on the 5' RACE reads. This repertoire shows about 550,000 distinct CDR3 sequences, under 25% found once; its top ten account for 13% to 15%. CDR3 length: 14 amino acids. Germline CDR1 reads MDHEN; CDR2 reads SYDVKM. Trimming took 7 bases from V and 2 from J, leaving 11 bases between them. The source material was PBMCs, sampled 15 days after the yellow fever booster vaccination. The source of this sequence is a man aged 25 to 40 who received the YFV17D yellow fever vaccine. This chain connects TRBV28 to TRBJ2-2, with D possibly being TRBD1 (5 bases). The CDR3 nucleotides are TGTGCCAGCATTAGACAGCTTAACACCGGGGAGCTGTTTTTT. Translating gives CASIRQLNTGELFF. The complete variable domain, with remaining parts taken from reference TRBV28 and TRBJ2-2, reads DVKVTQSSRYLVKRTGEKVFLECVQDMDHENMFWYRQDPGLGLRLIYFSYDVKMKEKGDIPEGYSVSREKKERFSLILESASTNQTSMYLCASIRQLNTGELFFGEGSRLTVL.